These T cell receptor beta chains were read from a single sample in a study of long-term antiretroviral therapy in people with HIV. The protocol was immunoSEQ multiplex PCR, while the TCRdb copy is restricted to in-frame clones and leaves out a portion. The table has approximately 35,000 clones, around 72% seen once. The specimen comprised unsorted PBMCs, sampled 3.1 years after starting antiretroviral therapy. Receptors originate from a woman aged 45-65 years with HIV. The CDR3 runs from the conserved cysteine through the conserved F or W. The D gene is left open where the match is weak. Clone size is not always given. Where it is, it says once, few, many or a class for expanded clones.

v_call	clone_size	j_call	d_call	cdr3_aa	cdr3_nt
TRBV6-5	.	TRBJ2-2	TRBD1	CASYRGPGELFF	TGTGCCAGTTACAGGGGGCCCGGGGAGCTGTTTTTT
TRBV2	.	TRBJ1-1	TRBD1	CASSEKDRANTEAFF	TGTGCCAGCAGTGAAAAGGACAGGGCGAACACTGAAGCTTTCTTT
TRBV9	.	TRBJ2-2	.	CASSTRLSTTGELFF	TGTGCCAGCAGCACTCGACTCAGTACCACCGGGGAGCTGTTTTTT
TRBV7-8	once	TRBJ2-3	TRBD2	CASSLGAGERIGQYF	TGTGCCAGCAGCTTAGGAGCGGGGGAGAGGATCGGGCAGTATTTT
TRBV19	.	TRBJ1-4	.	CASSVKTLQGEKLFF	TGTGCCAGTAGCGTGAAGACCCTTCAAGGTGAAAAACTGTTTTTT
TRBV6-5	.	TRBJ2-6	.	CASSPTSGANVLTF	TGTGCCAGCAGCCCGACCTCTGGGGCCAACGTCCTGACTTTC
TRBV4-1	.	TRBJ1-1	TRBD1	CASSHLSGQAVRNTEAFF	TGCGCCAGCAGCCATCTGTCGGGACAGGCAGTCAGGAACACTGAAGCTTTCTTT
TRBV7-9	.	TRBJ1-4	.	CASSKGPSGEKLFF	TGTGCCAGCAGCAAGGGACCGAGCGGGGAAAAACTGTTTTTT
TRBV6-5	.	TRBJ2-7	TRBD1	CASRGQGVSYEQYF	TGTGCCAGCAGGGGACAGGGTGTCTCCTACGAGCAGTACTTC
TRBV25-1	.	TRBJ2-4	TRBD2	CASSDTYTSGASGGIQYF	TGTGCCAGCAGTGACACCTACACTAGCGGGGCGTCGGGGGGCATTCAGTACTTC
TRBV5-4	.	TRBJ1-2	.	CASSLGGRSNYGYTF	TGTGCCAGCAGCTTGGGGGGCCGATCCAACTATGGCTACACCTTC
TRBV7-3	.	TRBJ2-5	.	CASSLLAGTETQYF	TGTGCCAGCAGCTTACTCGCAGGGACAGAGACCCAGTACTTC
TRBV19	.	TRBJ1-2	.	CASMGQDYGYTF	TGTGCCAGTATGGGGCAAGACTATGGCTACACCTTC
TRBV7-3	.	TRBJ2-1	.	CASSLTSVFDEQFF	TGTGCCAGCAGCTTAACTAGTGTATTCGATGAGCAGTTCTTC
TRBV29-1	once	TRBJ2-3	TRBD2	CSVFPGLAGGTDTQYF	TGCAGCGTTTTCCCGGGACTAGCGGGGGGCACAGATACGCAGTATTTT
TRBV9	.	TRBJ2-5	TRBD1	CASSALQGVGETQYF	TGTGCCAGCAGCGCACTACAGGGGGTTGGGGAGACCCAGTACTTC
TRBV7-3	few	TRBJ2-2	.	CASSQGWSGELFF	TGTGCCAGCAGCCAGGGGTGGTCCGGGGAGCTGTTTTTT
TRBV9	.	TRBJ1-5	TRBD1	CASSPRGTANQPQHF	TGTGCCAGCAGCCCTCGGGGGACAGCTAATCAGCCCCAGCATTTT
TRBV19	.	TRBJ2-1	TRBD2	CASSRTSGGGEQFF	TGTGCCAGTAGCAGGACTAGCGGGGGAGGTGAGCAGTTCTTC
TRBV19	.	TRBJ1-6	.	CASSKLNSPLHF	TGTGCCAGTAGTAAGCTTAATTCACCCCTCCACTTT
TRBV14	.	TRBJ1-3	.	CASSQGAVYSGNTIYF	TGTGCCAGCAGCCAAGGAGCGGTTTACTCTGGAAACACCATATATTTT
TRBV7-6	once	TRBJ2-1	.	CASSLKIEGYNEQFF	TGTGCCAGCAGCTTAAAAATCGAAGGTTACAATGAGCAGTTCTTC
TRBV27	few	TRBJ1-6	.	CASSGWSYYNSPLHF	TGTGCCAGCAGCGGGTGGTCCTACTATAATTCACCCCTCCACTTT
TRBV2	.	TRBJ2-3	.	CASGPLRGGTQYF	TGTGCCAGCGGGCCCCTAAGGGGAGGTACGCAGTATTTT
TRBV30	.	TRBJ2-2	.	CAWSPGGPKLFF	TGTGCCTGGAGTCCCGGGGGACCAAAGCTGTTTTTT
TRBV2	.	TRBJ1-6	.	CASSERGRPNSPLHF	TGTGCCAGCAGTGAGAGGGGCCGTCCTAATTCACCCCTCCACTTT
TRBV18	.	TRBJ1-2	.	CASSPLETNYGYTF	TGTGCCAGCTCACCACTTGAGACAAATTATGGCTACACCTTC
TRBV7-9	few	TRBJ2-2	.	CASSLDKNTGELFF	TGTGCCAGCAGCTTAGATAAGAACACCGGGGAGCTGTTTTTT
TRBV12-5	.	TRBJ1-4	TRBD1	CASGPSGTVGNEKLFF	TGTGCTAGTGGTCCATCAGGGACAGTCGGTAATGAAAAACTGTTTTTT
TRBV7-3	.	TRBJ1-3	.	CASSSSTESNTIYF	TGTGCCAGCAGCTCTTCGACAGAAAGTAACACCATATATTTT
TRBV2	few	TRBJ1-2	.	CASSERGGGYTF	TGTGCCAGCAGTGAAAGGGGCGGGGGCTACACCTTC
TRBV7-3	.	TRBJ1-1	.	CASSPTGSNTEAFF	TGTGCCAGCAGCCCGACGGGGTCGAACACTGAAGCTTTCTTT
TRBV18	.	TRBJ2-3	.	CASSPYPSTDTQYF	TGTGCCAGCTCACCCTACCCGAGCACAGATACGCAGTATTTT
TRBV2	.	TRBJ2-1	.	CASSDSRSYNEQFF	TGTGCCAGTTCGGACAGTCGCTCCTACAATGAGCAGTTCTTC
TRBV10-3	.	TRBJ1-1	.	CAISEGGQAFF	TGTGCCATCAGTGAGGGCGGGCAAGCTTTCTTT
TRBV6-1	.	TRBJ1-2	.	CASSGTGYGYTF	TGTGCCAGCAGCGGGACGGGCTATGGCTACACCTTC
TRBV18	few	TRBJ1-6	.	CASSPPGSSYNSPLHF	TGTGCCAGCTCACCTCCGGGGAGTTCCTATAATTCACCCCTCCACTTT
TRBV4-1	.	TRBJ2-6	.	CASSQVQLSGANVLTF	TGCGCCAGCAGCCAAGTGCAGCTCTCTGGGGCCAACGTCCTGACTTTC
TRBV7-8	.	TRBJ2-1	.	CASSFPEGRKDNEQFF	TGTGCCAGCAGCTTTCCAGAGGGGCGAAAAGACAATGAGCAGTTCTTC
TRBV5-6	.	TRBJ2-1	.	CASSLAFRGRMNEQFF	TGTGCCAGCAGCTTGGCCTTCCGGGGACGGATGAATGAGCAGTTCTTC
TRBV7-9	.	TRBJ1-4	.	CASSLATDSTGKLFF	TGTGCCAGCAGCTTAGCGACGGACAGCACTGGAAAACTGTTTTTT
TRBV19	few	TRBJ1-5	.	CASLGRGLGESNQPQHF	TGTGCCAGCCTGGGAAGGGGCCTGGGGGAGAGCAATCAGCCCCAGCATTTT